The clone carrying this T cell receptor beta chain was seen a handful of times. As yet, its antigen is unknown. Viral peptide pools were used in the ViraFEST assay to expand antigen-specific CD4+ T cells, and sequencing came afterward. Subsequent to a culture period of under 11 days, CD4+ T cells were isolated. Either the BNT162b2 or mRNA-1273 vaccine was given to participants in two doses. Wells of some 1.9 million PBMC each were grown with about 9.5 IU/ml IL-2 and about 9.6 ug/ml peptides. CDR3 length equals 15 residues. Germline assignment: CDR1 SQVTM and CDR2 ANQGSEA. The J segment lost 6 bases and the V segment lost 6 bases, leaving 15 bases of the junction unmatched. These data originate in a study of vaccination effects on CD4 cells after COVID-19. Clones were read by immunoSEQ multiplex PCR, and TCRdb kept only the in-frame ones, dropping some. This sample yields roughly 23,000 clones, of which 72% are seen a single time; roughly 10% belongs to the top ten.

Study-wide results and caveats: Infection-derived and vaccine-derived clones contracted markedly late after vaccination.

The TCR comes from a human donor who received a COVID-19 vaccine. Material: CD4+ T cells from PBMCs cultured with HCoV-NL63 spike peptides, obtained after COVID-19 vaccination. The V call is TRBV29-1, the J call TRBJ1-1; 8 positions agree with TRBD1. The CDR3 region is CSVAHTTGVVAEAFF. The CDR3 DNA reads as TGCAGCGTGGCCCATACGACAGGGGTGGTCGCTGAAGCTTTCTTT.